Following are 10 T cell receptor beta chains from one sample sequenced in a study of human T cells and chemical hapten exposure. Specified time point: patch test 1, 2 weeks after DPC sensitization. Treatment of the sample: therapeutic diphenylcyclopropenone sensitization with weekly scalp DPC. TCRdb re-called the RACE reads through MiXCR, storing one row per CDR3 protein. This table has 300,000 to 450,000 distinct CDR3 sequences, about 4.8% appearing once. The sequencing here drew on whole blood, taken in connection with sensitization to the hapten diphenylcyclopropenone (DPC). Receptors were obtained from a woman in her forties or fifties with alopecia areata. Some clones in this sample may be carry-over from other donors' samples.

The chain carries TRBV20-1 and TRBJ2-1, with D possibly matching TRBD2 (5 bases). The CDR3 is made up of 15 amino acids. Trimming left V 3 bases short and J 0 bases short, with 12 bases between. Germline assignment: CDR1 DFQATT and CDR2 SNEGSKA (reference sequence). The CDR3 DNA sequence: TGCAGTGCTAGCGAAAGCGGAAGCTCCTACAATGAGCAGTTCTTC. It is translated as CSASESGSSYNEQFF.

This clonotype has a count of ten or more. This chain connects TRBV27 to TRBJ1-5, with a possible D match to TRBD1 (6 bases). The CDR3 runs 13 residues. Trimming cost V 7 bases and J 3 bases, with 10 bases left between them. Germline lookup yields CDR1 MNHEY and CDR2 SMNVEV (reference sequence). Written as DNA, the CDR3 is TGTGCCAGCACGGACAGCATCAATCAGCCCCAGCATTTT. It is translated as CASTDSINQPQHF.

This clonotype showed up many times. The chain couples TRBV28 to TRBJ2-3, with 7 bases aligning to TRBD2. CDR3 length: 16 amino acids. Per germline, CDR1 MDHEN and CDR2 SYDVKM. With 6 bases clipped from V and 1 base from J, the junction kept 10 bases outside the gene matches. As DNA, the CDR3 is TGTGCCAGCAGCCCATTCCCCCGGGAGGGCACAGATACGCAGTATTTT. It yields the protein CASSPFPREGTDTQYF. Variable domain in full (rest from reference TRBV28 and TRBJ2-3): DVKVTQSSRYLVKRTGEKVFLECVQDMDHENMFWYRQDPGLGLRLIYFSYDVKMKEKGDIPEGYSVSREKKERFSLILESASTNQTSMYLCASSPFPREGTDTQYFGPGTRLTVL.

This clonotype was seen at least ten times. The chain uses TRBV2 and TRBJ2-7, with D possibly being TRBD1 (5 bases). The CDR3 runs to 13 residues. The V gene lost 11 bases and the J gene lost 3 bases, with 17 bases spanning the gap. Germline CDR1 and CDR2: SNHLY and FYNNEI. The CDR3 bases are TGTGCCTGTCAGGTGGGGCCCAGCTACGAGCAGTACTTC. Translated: CACQVGPSYEQYF.

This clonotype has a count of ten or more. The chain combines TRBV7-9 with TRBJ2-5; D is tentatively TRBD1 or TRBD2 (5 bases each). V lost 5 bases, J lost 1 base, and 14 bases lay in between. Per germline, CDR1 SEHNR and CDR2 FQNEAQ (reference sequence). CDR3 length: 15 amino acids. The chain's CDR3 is CASSARVGAQETQYF. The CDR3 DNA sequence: TGTGCCAGCAGCGCTAGGGTCGGGGCCCAAGAGACCCAGTACTTC. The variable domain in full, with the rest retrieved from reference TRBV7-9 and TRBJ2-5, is DTGVSQNPRHKITKRGQNVTFRCDPISEHNRLYWYRQTLGQGPEFLTYFQNEAQLEKSRLLSDRFSAERPKGSFSTLEIQRTEQGDSAMYLCASSARVGAQETQYFGPGTRLLVL.

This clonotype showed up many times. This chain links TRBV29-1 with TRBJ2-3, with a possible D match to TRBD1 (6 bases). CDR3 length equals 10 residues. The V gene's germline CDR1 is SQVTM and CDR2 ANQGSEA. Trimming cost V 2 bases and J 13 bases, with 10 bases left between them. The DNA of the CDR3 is TGCAGCGTTGAACAGGGGACGGAGTATTTT. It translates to CSVEQGTEYF.

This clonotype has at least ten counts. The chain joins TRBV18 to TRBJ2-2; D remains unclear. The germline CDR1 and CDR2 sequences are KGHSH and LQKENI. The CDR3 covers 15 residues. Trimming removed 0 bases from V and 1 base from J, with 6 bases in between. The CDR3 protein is CASSPPAGNTGELFF. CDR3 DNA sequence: TGTGCCAGCTCACCACCTGCCGGGAACACCGGGGAGCTGTTTTTT.

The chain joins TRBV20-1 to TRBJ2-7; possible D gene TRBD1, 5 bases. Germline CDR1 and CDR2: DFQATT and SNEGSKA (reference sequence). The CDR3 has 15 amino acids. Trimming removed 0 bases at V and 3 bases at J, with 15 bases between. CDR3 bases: TGCAGTGCTAGAGATAGTCAGGGCCCACACTACGAGCAGTACTTC. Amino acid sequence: CSARDSQGPHYEQYF.

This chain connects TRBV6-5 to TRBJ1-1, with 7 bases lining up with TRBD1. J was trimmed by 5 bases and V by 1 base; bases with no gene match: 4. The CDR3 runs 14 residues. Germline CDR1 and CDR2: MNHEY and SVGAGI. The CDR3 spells CASSYYAGGTEAFF. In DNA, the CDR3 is TGTGCCAGCAGTTACTACGCAGGGGGGACTGAAGCTTTCTTT.

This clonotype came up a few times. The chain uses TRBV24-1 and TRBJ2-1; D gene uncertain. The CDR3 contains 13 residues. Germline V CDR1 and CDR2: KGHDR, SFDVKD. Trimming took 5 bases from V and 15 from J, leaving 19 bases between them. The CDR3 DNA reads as TGTGCCACCAGTGGCCCCCCGTCTACGACATTGTTCTTC. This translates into CATSGPPSTTLFF.